This paragraph reports one T cell receptor beta chain. Its antigen is unknown. Germline values: CDR1 LGHDT, CDR2 YNNKEL (reference sequence). Trimming at V came to 1 base and at J to 5 bases, leaving 8 bases not matched to a gene. The CDR3 consists of 17 residues. The data originate from a study of post-analysis software for immune sequencing data. Study context: Relapsing-remitting, secondary progressive and progressive-relapsing forms made up the multiple sclerosis disease courses. Study observations and caveats: Multiple sclerosis patients had significantly lower normalized Chao1 diversity than controls. Relative to controls, patients had 4 or 5 TRBV segments at higher frequency, with TRBV5-6, TRBV5-1 and TRBV20-1 among these. Same-batch preparations were strongly co-clustered by F measure.

cDNA libraries for TCR beta contained unique molecular identifiers. Researchers reported 400,000 to 600,000 cDNA molecules coming from roughly 0.93 to 9.6 million T cells. TCRdb ran MiXCR on the PCR reads and lists one entry per CDR3 protein. The sample includes roughly 650,000 distinct CDR3 sequences, 55% to 60% of them seen just once. The source is a girl between 2 and 10 years old with multiple sclerosis. Sequences were obtained from blood. The rearrangement links TRBV3-1 to TRBJ2-1; 10 nucleotides line up with TRBD2. CDR3 sequence: CASSQGIGLAVDNEQFF. CDR3 DNA: TGTGCCAGCAGCCAAGGGATAGGACTAGCGGTCGACAATGAGCAGTTCTTC.